This T cell receptor beta chain was recorded in a study of cytomegalovirus exposure and HLA in healthy donors. Trimming pared 6 bases from V and 0 bases from J, leaving 13 bases between. The CDR3 is 15 amino acids. Germline values: CDR1 SGHRS, CDR2 YFSETQ. A remark on this clone: Its antigen is undetermined.

13 Jbeta primers and 60 Vbeta primers were used for the PCR. Clones were sequenced by immunoSEQ multiplex PCR, and TCRdb holds only the in-frame ones, with some missing. The sample lists under 200,000 clones; approximately 86% were seen once. Findings and caveats of the study: According to the study, about 180 TCR beta chains were cytomegalovirus-associated. It was assumed in the presence/absence analyses that sequencing depth was roughly uniform across donors. A likely sequencing artifact accounted for one observed cluster of highly shared sequence variants. A missense variant in DCLRE1C was later tied to TCR beta V- and J-gene trimming.

What was sequenced was PBMCs. J is TRBJ2-1 and V is TRBV5-1; weak D call: TRBD1 (6 bases). The TCR sequence derives from a woman in her 30s in good health and CMV-seronegative. The CDR3 loop is CASTNGQSSYNEQFF. The CDR3 DNA reads TGCGCCAGCACCAACGGACAGAGCTCCTACAATGAGCAGTTCTTC.